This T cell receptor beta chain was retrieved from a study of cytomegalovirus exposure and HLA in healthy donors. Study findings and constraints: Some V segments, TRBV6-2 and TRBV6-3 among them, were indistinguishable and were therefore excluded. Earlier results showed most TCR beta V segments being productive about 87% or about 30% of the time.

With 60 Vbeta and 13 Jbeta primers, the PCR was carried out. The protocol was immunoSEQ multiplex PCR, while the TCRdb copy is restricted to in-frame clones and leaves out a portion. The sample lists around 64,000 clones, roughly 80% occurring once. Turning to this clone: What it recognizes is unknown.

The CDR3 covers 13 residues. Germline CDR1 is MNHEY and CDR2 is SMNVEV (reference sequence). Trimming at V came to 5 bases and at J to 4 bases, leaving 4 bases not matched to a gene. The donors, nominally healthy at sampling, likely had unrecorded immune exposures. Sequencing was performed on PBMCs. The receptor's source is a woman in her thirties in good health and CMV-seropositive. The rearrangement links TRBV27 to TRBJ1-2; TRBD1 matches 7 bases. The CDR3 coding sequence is TGTGCCAGCAGTCAACAGGGGCCCTATGGCTACACCTTC. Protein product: CASSQQGPYGYTF.